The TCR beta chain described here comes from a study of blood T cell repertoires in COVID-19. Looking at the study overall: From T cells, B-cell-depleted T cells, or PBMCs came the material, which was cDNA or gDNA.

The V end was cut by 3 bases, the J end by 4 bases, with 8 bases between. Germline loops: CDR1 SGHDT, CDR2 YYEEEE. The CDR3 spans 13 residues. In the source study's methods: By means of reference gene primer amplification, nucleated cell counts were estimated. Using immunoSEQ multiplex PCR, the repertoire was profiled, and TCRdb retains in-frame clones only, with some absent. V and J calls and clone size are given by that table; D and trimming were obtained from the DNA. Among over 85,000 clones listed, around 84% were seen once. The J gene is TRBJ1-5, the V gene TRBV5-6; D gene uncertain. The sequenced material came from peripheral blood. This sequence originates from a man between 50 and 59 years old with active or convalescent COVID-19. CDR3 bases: TGTGCCAGCAGCTGGGCAGCTAATCAGCCCCAGCATTTT. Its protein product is CASSWAANQPQHF.